The 20 T cell receptor beta chains below come from one sample, sequenced in a study of cytotoxic CD8 clonotypes in ibrutinib-treated CLL. The method was immunoSEQ multiplex PCR; TCRdb's version includes in-frame clones alone and lacks a portion of them. This sample yields roughly 130,000 clones, of which 79% are seen a single time; around 13% belongs to the top ten. Sample: PBMCs, taken after 12 months of ibrutinib treatment. The receptors were gathered from a human donor with chronic lymphocytic leukemia.

The chain joins TRBV19 to TRBJ1-5; no clear D. The CDR3 consists of 13 residues. Germline CDR1 is LNHDA and CDR2 is SQIVND (reference sequence). V lost 5 bases to trimming and J lost 6 bases, with 11 bases between them. The CDR3 region has the DNA TGTGCCAGTAGTCCTTTGTTCCCTCAGCCCCAGCATTTT. It yields the protein CASSPLFPQPQHF.

V and J are TRBV2 and TRBJ2-4, with 9 bases matching TRBD2. CDR1 and CDR2 from the germline V gene are SNHLY and FYNNEI. J was trimmed by 9 bases and V by 4 bases; bases with no gene match: 7. The CDR3 has 14 residues. This chain's CDR3 is CASSVASGVGIQYF. Written as DNA, the CDR3 is TGTGCCAGCAGTGTGGCTAGCGGGGTCGGCATTCAGTACTTC.

In DNA, the CDR3 is TGTGCCAGCATCAACCCCGACCGAGGTTGGGGCTACACCTTC. Encoded protein: CASINPDRGWGYTF. This chain joins TRBV2 and TRBJ1-2; D is undetermined. The V gene lost 7 bases and the J gene lost 8 bases, with 20 bases spanning the gap. CDR3 length: 14 amino acids. Per germline, CDR1 SNHLY and CDR2 FYNNEI.

The rearrangement joins TRBV4-1 to TRBJ2-3, with TRBD2 as a possible D gene (6 bases). The CDR3 is 15 residues long. V lost 5 bases, J lost 1 base, and 13 bases lay in between. Germline V gene lookup returns CDR1 MGHRA and CDR2 YSYEKL. CDR3 sequence (DNA): TGCGCCAGCAGCGAAGTATGGGGGGGCACAGATACGCAGTATTTT. The encoded protein is CASSEVWGGTDTQYF.

This clone came up a few times. The chain links TRBV5-1 to TRBJ2-7; 9 positions agree with TRBD1. With V trimmed by 0 bases and J by 6 bases, 7 bases remained unmatched. Germline V gene sequence: CDR1 SGHRS, CDR2 YFSETQ. The CDR3 runs 15 residues. This CDR3 reads CASSLAGGTGTEQYF. DNA for the CDR3: TGCGCCAGCAGCTTGGCCGGAGGGACAGGGACCGAGCAGTACTTC.

This clone has a single count. The chain combines TRBV7-9 with TRBJ2-3, with D possibly called TRBD1 or TRBD2 (6 bases each). This CDR3 is built from 13 residues. The ends were cut back, 0 bases at V and 8 bases at J, with 9 bases in the middle. CDR1 is SEHNR and CDR2 is FQNEAQ in the germline V gene (reference sequence). Here the CDR3 reads CASSLAEGVTQYF. The CDR3 DNA reads as TGTGCCAGCAGCTTAGCGGAGGGGGTTACGCAGTATTTT.

The chain uses TRBV5-4 and TRBJ2-3; TRBD2 agrees at 12 bases. Germline-derived CDR1 and CDR2 are SGHNT and YYREEE (reference sequence). Trimming cost V 4 bases and J 0 bases; bases outside gene matches: 15. CDR3 length equals 20 residues. This CDR3 reads CASSPLRGGLAGPSTDTQYF. CDR3 in DNA: TGTGCCAGCAGCCCTCTGCGCGGGGGACTAGCGGGCCCTAGCACAGATACGCAGTATTTT.

The genes are TRBV7-8 and TRBJ2-3, with a tentative D call TRBD1 (6 bases). V gave up 1 base and J gave up 1 base, with 21 bases separating them. Germline assignment: CDR1 SGHVS and CDR2 FQNEAQ. The CDR3 length is 19 residues. The CDR3 protein is CASSLGTALRRTRTDTQYF. The CDR3 DNA reads as TGTGCCAGCAGCTTAGGGACAGCCCTTAGAAGGACCCGCACAGATACGCAGTATTTT. Drawing the rest from reference TRBV7-8 and TRBJ2-3, the complete variable domain is GAGVSQSPRYKVAKRGQDVALRCDPISGHVSLFWYQQALGQGPEFLTYFQNEAQLDKSGLPSDRFFAERPEGSVSTLKIQRTQQEDSAVYLCASSLGTALRRTRTDTQYFGPGTRLTVL.

This clone was picked up one time. CDR3 loop: CASNPTQGAYEQYF. The CDR3 DNA follows: TGTGCCAGTAATCCAACACAGGGGGCTTACGAGCAGTACTTC. The chain couples TRBV6-1 to TRBJ2-7; 9 bases line up with TRBD1. Germline V gives CDR1 MNHNS, CDR2 SASEGT. The CDR3 runs 14 residues. V lost 9 bases to trimming and J lost 4 bases; unmatched junction nucleotides: 10.

This chain connects TRBV9 to TRBJ2-5, with 9 bases identical to TRBD1. Unmatched junction bases numbered 4, after V lost 3 bases and J lost 4 bases. The CDR3 is 14 amino acids. The germline gives CDR1 SGDLS, CDR2 YYNGEE. CDR3 region: CASSGTGAAETQYF. The CDR3 DNA reads TGTGCCAGCAGCGGGACAGGGGCAGCAGAGACCCAGTACTTC.

The chain employs TRBV7-3 and TRBJ2-4; 10 nucleotides line up with TRBD2. The germline gives CDR1 SGHTA, CDR2 FQGTGA. V gave up 2 bases and J gave up 3 bases; unmatched junction bases: 7. The CDR3 spans 17 residues. The CDR3 loop is CASSLHGGTSDKNIQYF. The CDR3 coding sequence is TGTGCCAGCAGCTTACATGGTGGGACTAGCGACAAAAACATTCAGTACTTC.

This clone showed up just a few times. The rearrangement joins TRBV7-7 to TRBJ2-5, with 11 nucleotides matching TRBD2. The CDR3 is 18 residues long. J gave up 1 base and V 4 bases, and 11 bases lay outside the gene matches. Germline loops: CDR1 SSHAT, CDR2 FNYEAQ (reference sequence). Here the CDR3 DNA reads TGTGCCAGCAGCTCACGGTCTAGCGGGAGGCCCTTCCAAGAGACCCAGTACTTC. Protein sequence: CASSSRSSGRPFQETQYF.

This clone was seen only a few times. J is TRBJ2-1 and V is TRBV28; 10 bases agree with TRBD1. V was pared by 7 bases and J by 7 bases, with 7 bases of the junction left unmatched. The CDR3 runs 14 residues. The germline V gene has CDR1 MDHEN and CDR2 SYDVKM. The CDR3 is CASTGGQGTNEQFF. In nucleotides, the CDR3 is TGTGCCAGCACCGGGGGACAGGGGACTAATGAGCAGTTCTTC. Full variable domain (remainder filled in from reference TRBV28 and TRBJ2-1): DVKVTQSSRYLVKRTGEKVFLECVQDMDHENMFWYRQDPGLGLRLIYFSYDVKMKEKGDIPEGYSVSREKKERFSLILESASTNQTSMYLCASTGGQGTNEQFFGPGTRLTVL.

This sequence joins TRBV28 and TRBJ1-5; D unresolved. The germline CDR1 and CDR2 sequences are MDHEN and SYDVKM. The ends were cut back, 5 bases at V and 2 bases at J, with 10 bases in the middle. CDR3 length equals 14 residues. Here the CDR3 DNA reads TGTGCCAGCAGTCAACCGGTAGGCAATCAGCCCCAGCATTTT. Encoded protein: CASSQPVGNQPQHF.

V is TRBV19 and J is TRBJ1-5; possible D gene TRBD1, 5 bases. Trimming left V 2 bases short and J 5 bases short, with 7 bases between. The CDR3 has 13 residues. Germline CDR1 reads LNHDA; CDR2 reads SQIVND (reference sequence). CDR3 residues: CASSIQGDQPQHF. Here the CDR3 DNA reads TGTGCCAGTAGTATACAGGGAGATCAGCCCCAGCATTTT.

The V and J genes are TRBV19 and TRBJ2-7; 9 bases line up with TRBD1. Germline CDR1 reads LNHDA; CDR2 reads SQIVND (reference sequence). After removal of 5 bases from V and 9 bases from J, the junction contained 8 bases not matched to a gene. This CDR3 has 13 amino acids. The CDR3 region has the DNA TGTGCCAGTAGTCCAGGGACAGGGTCGGGGCAGTACTTC. Translating gives CASSPGTGSGQYF.

The chain recombines TRBV9 with TRBJ1-1; D not certain. The CDR3 totals 14 residues. Looked up from germline, CDR1 is SGDLS and CDR2 is YYNGEE. Deletions cut 4 bases from V and 0 bases from J, with 10 bases between. CDR3 sequence reads: CASSSSGLNTEAFF. CDR3 in DNA: TGTGCCAGCAGCTCCTCAGGTCTGAACACTGAAGCTTTCTTT.

The rearrangement links TRBV19 to TRBJ1-5; 8 bases agree with TRBD1. The CDR3 is made up of 14 amino acids. V was clipped by 7 bases and J by 6 bases; unmatched bases: 8. CDR1 and CDR2 from the germline V gene are LNHDA and SQIVND (reference sequence). The DNA for the CDR3 is TGTGCCAGTATGGAGGACAGGGTCGGTCAGCCCCAGCATTTT. Translating gives CASMEDRVGQPQHF.

This clone appeared a single time. The chain carries TRBV5-1 and TRBJ2-7; 8 nucleotides align to TRBD2. Germline loops: CDR1 SGHRS, CDR2 YFSETQ. CDR3 size: 14 residues. Losses at the gene ends were 5 bases for V and 1 base for J; bases not matched to a gene: 5. This chain's CDR3 is CASSSLAESYEQYF. As DNA, the CDR3 is TGCGCCAGCAGTTCACTAGCGGAATCCTACGAGCAGTACTTC. The entire variable domain, with the rest obtained from reference TRBV5-1 and TRBJ2-7, is as follows: KAGVTQTPRYLIKTRGQQVTLSCSPISGHRSVSWYQQTPGQGLQFLFEYFSETQRNKGNFPGRFSGRQFSNSRSEMNVSTLELGDSALYLCASSSLAESYEQYFGPGTRLTVT.

A few counts support this clone. For the CDR3, the DNA is TGTGCCAGCAGTTATGAGGGCATTCGGGGCAATCAGCCCCAGCATTTT. Protein: CASSYEGIRGNQPQHF. V is TRBV28 and J is TRBJ1-5, with D unclear. The germline V gene encodes CDR1 MDHEN and CDR2 SYDVKM. V was trimmed by 4 bases and J by 2 bases, leaving 15 bases between them. The CDR3 spans 16 residues.